The next 5 T cell receptor beta chains were all read from a single sample in a study of cytomegalovirus exposure and HLA in healthy donors (dated by TCRdb to the late 2010s). Libraries were prepared through the immunoSEQ multiplex PCR assay. A mixture of 60 forward primers for TCR Vbeta segments and 13 reverse primers for TCR Jbeta segments was used in the multiplex PCR. Sourced from immuneACCESS, this table was stored by TCRdb with only in-frame sequences that have V and J called. A share of the clones is absent; for the studies checked, an unresolved V gene accounts for under half, and the remainder has no known explanation. Recorded for this sample are fewer than 200,000 clones; 75% to 90% of them occurred a single time. Roughly 4.7% of the sample comes from the top ten. Sequenced material: PBMCs. These receptors all come from a man aged 30 to 45 in good health and CMV-seronegative.

The chain uses TRBV7-8 and TRBJ2-7; possibly TRBD2 for D (5 bases). V lost 5 bases, J lost 2 bases, and 10 bases lay in between. CDR3 length equals 13 residues. Germline values: CDR1 SGHVS, CDR2 FQNEAQ. CDR3 DNA sequence: TGTGCCAGCAGCACTCTCGGGACCTACGAGCAGTACTTC. Translation: CASSTLGTYEQYF.

V gene TRBV6-6 combines with J gene TRBJ2-7; D not resolved. The CDR3 sequence is 12 residues long. V lost 4 bases to trimming and J lost 3 bases, with 7 bases between them. CDR1 is MNHNY and CDR2 is SVGAGI in the germline V gene (reference sequence). The CDR3 coding sequence is TGTGCCAGCAGTTCGCGATTCTACGAGCAGTACTTC. Residues: CASSSRFYEQYF.

The J gene is TRBJ2-7, the V gene TRBV7-9; D might be TRBD1 (5 bases). The CDR3 spans 13 residues. Trimming pared 5 bases from V and 2 bases from J, leaving 10 bases between. In germline, CDR1 is SEHNR, CDR2 FQNEAQ (reference sequence). This chain's CDR3 is CASSTTATYEQYF. CDR3 coding DNA: TGTGCCAGCAGCACGACAGCCACCTACGAGCAGTACTTC.

Here the CDR3 DNA reads TGTGCCAGCAGGACAGGGGCCGCTACGGCGGGGGAGCTGTTTTTT. Protein product: CASRTGAATAGELFF. The V gene is TRBV6-1, the J gene TRBJ2-2; 8 bases line up with TRBD1. The CDR3 has 15 residues. The junction had 11 bases not matched to a gene; V was cut back by 6 bases and J by 8 bases. In germline, CDR1 is MNHNS, CDR2 SASEGT.

V usage is TRBV7-8 and J usage is TRBJ1-1; TRBD1 matches at 7 bases. Germline CDR1 is SGHVS and CDR2 is FQNEAQ. The length of the CDR3 is 15 residues. With 5 bases clipped from V and 0 bases from J, the junction kept 6 bases outside the gene matches. The CDR3, as DNA: TGTGCCAGCAGCCCCGGGGGACAGATGAACACTGAAGCTTTCTTT. Amino acid sequence: CASSPGGQMNTEAFF.